This passage covers 3 T cell receptor beta chains from one sample sequenced in a study of blood T cell repertoires in COVID-19. Sequencing was performed with immunoSEQ multiplex PCR; in TCRdb, only in-frame clones are kept and a portion is missing. The sample holds 410,000 or so clones, roughly 89% seen once. The sample consisted of peripheral blood. These receptors were collected from a woman in her 30s with active or convalescent COVID-19.

V usage is TRBV5-5 and J usage is TRBJ1-1, with 8 bases identical to TRBD1. Trimming cost V 4 bases and J 0 bases; bases outside gene matches: 2. The CDR3 sequence is 14 residues long. CDR1 and CDR2 from the germline V gene are SGHKS and YYEKEE (reference sequence). CDR3 nucleotide sequence: TGTGCCAGCAGCCGACAGGGGATGAACACTGAAGCTTTCTTT. Translating gives CASSRQGMNTEAFF. Looking up the rest from reference TRBV5-5 and TRBJ1-1 gives the full variable domain: DAGVTQSPTHLIKTRGQQVTLRCSPISGHKSVSWYQQVLGQGPQFIFQYYEKEERGRGNFPDRFSARQFPNYSSELNVNALLLGDSALYLCASSRQGMNTEAFFGQGTRLTVV.

Remarks on this clone: The same CDR3 also results from other DNA sequences found in this sample. The rearrangement links TRBV19 to TRBJ1-1; perhaps TRBD1 as D (5 bases). Germline values: CDR1 LNHDA, CDR2 SQIVND (reference sequence). There are 11 residues in the CDR3. V lost 9 bases, J lost 4 bases, and 9 bases lay in between. CDR3 DNA: TGTGCCAGCAGAAGGGGCACTGAAGCTTTCTTT. It encodes CASRRGTEAFF. Looking up the rest from reference TRBV19 and TRBJ1-1 gives the full variable domain: DGGITQSPKYLFRKEGQNVTLSCEQNLNHDAMYWYRQDPGQGLRLIYYSQIVNDFQKGDIAEGYSVSREKKESFPLTVTSAQKNPTAFYLCASRRGTEAFFGQGTRLTVV.

About this clone itself: In the same sample, other DNA sequences code for this CDR3. The V gene is TRBV2, the J gene TRBJ1-5; TRBD1 matches at 8 bases. V shed 9 bases, J shed 0 bases, and the junction held 1 base outside the gene matches. The CDR3 is 13 amino acids. Germline CDR1 is SNHLY and CDR2 is FYNNEI. The CDR3 nucleotides read TGTGCCAGTGGGACAGGTAGCAATCAGCCCCAGCATTTT. This translates into CASGTGSNQPQHF.